This note documents a single T cell receptor (beta chain) sequence. The data stem from a study of blood T cell repertoires in COVID-19. CDR1 MNHEY and CDR2 SVGEGT come from the germline V gene. Trimming stripped 3 bases from V and 0 bases from J, with 14 bases between. There are 17 residues in the CDR3. In the source study's methods: Researchers report that nucleated cell counts were estimated from reference gene primer amplification. The data were produced by immunoSEQ multiplex PCR, yet TCRdb's version contains in-frame clones alone and is incomplete. The V and J calls and clone size are taken from that table; D and trimming were inferred from the DNA. This table holds roughly 300,000 clones, 89% found once.

The J gene is TRBJ1-4, the V gene TRBV6-2 or TRBV6-3, with D perhaps TRBD1 (6 bases). The sample consisted of peripheral blood. The receptor's source is a man aged 18-30 years who had recovered from COVID-19. The CDR3 sequence is CASSYRRGEATNEKLFF. The CDR3 DNA reads TGTGCCAGCAGTTATCGCAGGGGTGAAGCAACTAATGAAAAACTGTTTTTT.